This TCR beta chain is drawn from a study of shared clonotypes between healthy human individuals. Overall study results and limits: Sampling covered nothing but blood. Tissue TCR repertoires likely differ from those found in blood.

All donors qualified as healthy HIV-negative adults and had experienced no recent acute infections or vaccinations. For sorted subsets, about 190 ng DNA per replicate equaled 30,000 or so T cell genomes. Profiling relied on immunoSEQ multiplex PCR, and the TCRdb table lists in-frame clones only, not all of them. The sample has 950,000 to 1,200,000 clones; roughly 80% are singletons. V was cut by 0 bases and J by 0 bases, with 10 bases left in between. The germline CDR1 and CDR2 sequences are SGHRS and YFSETQ. The CDR3 has 16 amino acids. Note on this clone: What it recognizes is unknown.

The sequence was obtained from a young man in good health. Some clones in this sample may be carry-over from other donors' samples. Sequenced material: memory CD4+ T cells from PBMCs. As for subset: CD45RA-negative fraction. The chain has TRBV5-1 and TRBJ2-1; D is ambiguous. CDR3 residues: CASSLDPANSYNEQFF. The CDR3, as DNA: TGCGCCAGCAGCTTGGATCCAGCCAACTCCTACAATGAGCAGTTCTTC.